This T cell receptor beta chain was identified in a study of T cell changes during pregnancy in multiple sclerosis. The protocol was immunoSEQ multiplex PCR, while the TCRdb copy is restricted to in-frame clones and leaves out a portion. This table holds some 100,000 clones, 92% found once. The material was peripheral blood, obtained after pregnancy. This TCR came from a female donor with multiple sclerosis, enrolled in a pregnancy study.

The CDR3 spells CASSRLAGGRGDEQFF. For the CDR3, the DNA is TGTGCCAGCAGCCGACTAGCGGGAGGGCGAGGGGATGAGCAGTTCTTC. This chain uses TRBV7-9 with TRBJ2-1; 14 bases agree with TRBD2. V shed 5 bases and J 8 bases; nucleotides not matched to a gene: 8. This CDR3 comprises 16 residues. Germline V gene lookup returns CDR1 SEHNR and CDR2 FQNEAQ (reference sequence).